This T cell receptor (beta chain) derives from a study of radiation and T cells in renal cell carcinoma. In regard to this clone: Its antigen is unknown.

TCRdb's copy holds only in-frame clones and misses some; the assay was immunoSEQ multiplex PCR. The sample contains roughly 100,000 clones, around 88% of which appear only once. Documented time point: baseline pretreatment blood. The treatment was: 15 Gy SBRT to primary tumor, nephrectomy 4 weeks later. General study results and limits: No pretreatment tumor biopsies were available for baseline clonotypes.

The V end lost 3 bases, the J end lost 5 bases, and 12 bases lay between the germline ends. CDR1 is SGHKS and CDR2 is YYEKEE in the germline V gene (reference sequence). CDR3 length: 13 residues. The genes are TRBV5-5 and TRBJ2-7, with no clear D. The input for sequencing was blood, taken from a patient whose treatment included radiotherapy and nephrectomy. The receptor was isolated from a man aged 45-65 years with renal cell carcinoma. The CDR3: CASSSEPRNEQYF. The CDR3 DNA sequence: TGTGCCAGCAGCTCCGAGCCCAGAAACGAGCAGTACTTC.